This record concerns one T cell receptor (beta chain) sequence. This sample is drawn from a study of blood T cell repertoires in COVID-19. The V segment lost 6 bases and the J segment 10 bases; nucleotides outside the gene matches: 8. This CDR3 is built from 14 residues. CDR1 and CDR2 (germline): SNHLY, FYNNEI. Authors' processing steps: Amplifying reference gene primers gave estimates of nucleated cell counts. Sequencing was performed with immunoSEQ multiplex PCR; in TCRdb, only in-frame clones are kept and a portion is missing. The DNA gave D and trimming, while V, J and clone size come from that table. The data contain about 50,000 clones, about 86% of them singletons.

The chain employs TRBV2 and TRBJ1-6; 8 positions agree with TRBD1. The sequencing input was PBMCs or T cells enriched from blood (not recorded which). The TCR was taken from a woman in her forties or fifties who had recovered from COVID-19. In DNA form, the CDR3 reads TGTGCCAGCAGGGACAGGGAGGAATACTCACCCCTCCACTTT. This translates into CASRDREEYSPLHF.